One and the same sample provided the 3 T cell receptor beta chains below, sequenced in a study of T-cell reconstitution after alpha-beta-depleted transplantation in children. Unique molecular identifiers were incorporated during preparation of the TCRbeta library. TCRdb analysed the PCR reads with MiXCR anew, one entry per CDR3 protein. This repertoire shows 6,500 to 9,000 distinct CDR3 sequences, 17% found once; its top ten account for 88%. This specimen consisted of PBMCs, mostly from graft donor cells, obtained 60 days after TCRalphabeta/CD19-depleted stem cell transplant. These TCRs come from a girl under two years old who had a stem cell transplant for combined immunodeficiency, so the T cells may come from the graft donor.

In its sample, this clonotype was seen once. This chain connects TRBV3-1 to TRBJ2-5; 7 nucleotides align to TRBD2. This CDR3 has 16 amino acids. V lost 2 bases and J lost 5; bases outside the gene matches: 11. The germline gives CDR1 LGHDT, CDR2 YNNKEL (reference sequence). The DNA for the CDR3 is TGTGCCAGCAGCCAAATGTTTGCGGGGGAGGTGGAGACCCAGTACTTC. This sequence encodes CASSQMFAGEVETQYF.

This clonotype was recorded a few times. No DNA is shown, since the ends of the CDR3 on it are uncertain; the CDR3 is the one TCRdb lists. The J gene is TRBJ1-4, the V gene TRBV10-2; TRBD1, as called in the table, went unchecked against the DNA. The CDR3 is 14 amino acids in total, end residues counted. Germline V gene lookup returns CDR1 WSHSY and CDR2 SAAADI. This CDR3 is CASSGSRGGKTVFF.

The chain recombines TRBV2 with TRBJ2-3; TRBD2 might be the D (5 bases). The ends were cut back, 0 bases at V and 0 bases at J, with 7 bases in the middle. Germline CDR1 reads SNHLY; CDR2 reads FYNNEI. The CDR3 has 15 residues. The CDR3 protein is CASSEATRSTDTQYF. DNA for the CDR3: TGTGCCAGCAGTGAAGCAACTAGAAGCACAGATACGCAGTATTTT.